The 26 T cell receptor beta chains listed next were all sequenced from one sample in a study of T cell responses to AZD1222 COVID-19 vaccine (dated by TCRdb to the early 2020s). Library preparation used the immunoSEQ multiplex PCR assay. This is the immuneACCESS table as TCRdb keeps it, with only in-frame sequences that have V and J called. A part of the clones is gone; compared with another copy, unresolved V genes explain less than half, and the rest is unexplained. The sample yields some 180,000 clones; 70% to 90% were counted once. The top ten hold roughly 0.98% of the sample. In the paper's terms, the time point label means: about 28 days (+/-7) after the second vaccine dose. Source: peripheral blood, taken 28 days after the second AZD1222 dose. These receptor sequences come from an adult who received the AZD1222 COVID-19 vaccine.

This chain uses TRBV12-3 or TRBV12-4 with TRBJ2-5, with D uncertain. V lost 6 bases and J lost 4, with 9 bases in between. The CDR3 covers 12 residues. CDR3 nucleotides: TGTGCCAGCAGCCCGGACCGAGAGACCCAGTACTTC. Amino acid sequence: CASSPDRETQYF.

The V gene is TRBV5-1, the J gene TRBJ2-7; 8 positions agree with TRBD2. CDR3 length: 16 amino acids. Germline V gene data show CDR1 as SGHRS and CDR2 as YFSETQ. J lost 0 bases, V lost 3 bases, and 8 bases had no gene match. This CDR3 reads CASSSNLGGDSYEQYF. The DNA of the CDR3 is TGCGCCAGCAGCTCCAACCTCGGGGGGGACTCCTACGAGCAGTACTTC.

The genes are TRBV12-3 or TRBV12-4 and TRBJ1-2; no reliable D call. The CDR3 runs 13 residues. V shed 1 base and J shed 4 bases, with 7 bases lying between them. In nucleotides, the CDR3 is TGTGCCAGCAGTTTAGGAGCCATCTATGGCTACACCTTC. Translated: CASSLGAIYGYTF.

CDR3 DNA sequence: TGTGCCAGCAGGATCCGACAACACACCGGGGAGCTGTTTTTT. Translated: CASRIRQHTGELFF. This chain links TRBV27 with TRBJ2-2, with D unclear. Trimming took 6 bases from V and 3 from J, leaving 11 bases between them. CDR1 and CDR2 (germline): MNHEY, SMNVEV (reference sequence). This CDR3 is built from 14 residues.

The DNA of the CDR3 is TGTGCCAGCGGGGGACAGGGGAGGACTGAAGCTTTCTTT. Translation: CASGGQGRTEAFF. V usage is TRBV7-9 and J usage is TRBJ1-1, with 10 bases that match TRBD1. With 8 bases clipped from V and 5 bases from J, the junction kept 5 bases outside the gene matches. The CDR3 covers 13 residues. Germline CDR1 SEHNR, CDR2 FQNEAQ (reference sequence).

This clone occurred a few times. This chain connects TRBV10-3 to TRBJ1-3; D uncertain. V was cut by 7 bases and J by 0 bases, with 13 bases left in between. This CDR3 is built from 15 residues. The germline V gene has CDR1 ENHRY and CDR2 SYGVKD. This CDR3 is CAINVGVGSGNTIYF. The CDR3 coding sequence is TGTGCCATCAATGTTGGGGTTGGCTCTGGAAACACCATATATTTT.

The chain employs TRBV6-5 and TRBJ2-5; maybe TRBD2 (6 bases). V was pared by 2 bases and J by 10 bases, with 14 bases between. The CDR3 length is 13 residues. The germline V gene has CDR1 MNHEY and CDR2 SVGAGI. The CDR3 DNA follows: TGTGCCAGCAGTTACGGGAGGTTTAGGAGCCAGTACTTC. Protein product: CASSYGRFRSQYF.

The CDR3 loop is CASSNGHLKNTGELFF. The CDR3 DNA is TGCGCCAGCAGCAACGGGCACCTCAAGAACACCGGGGAGCTGTTTTTT. The rearrangement links TRBV5-1 to TRBJ2-2, with D unclear. This CDR3 has 16 residues. Germline CDR1 and CDR2: SGHRS and YFSETQ. Trimming pared 4 bases from V and 1 base from J, leaving 14 bases between.

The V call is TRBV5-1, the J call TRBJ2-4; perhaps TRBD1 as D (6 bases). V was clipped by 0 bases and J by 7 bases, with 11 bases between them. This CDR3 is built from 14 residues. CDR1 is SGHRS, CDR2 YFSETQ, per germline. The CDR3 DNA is TGCGCCAGCAGCTTGGCCCAGGGGTCCAACATTCAGTACTTC. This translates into CASSLAQGSNIQYF.

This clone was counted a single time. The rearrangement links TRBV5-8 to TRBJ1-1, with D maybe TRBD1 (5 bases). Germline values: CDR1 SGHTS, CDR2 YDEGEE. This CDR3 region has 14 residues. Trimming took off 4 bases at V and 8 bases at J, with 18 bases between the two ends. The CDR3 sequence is CASSPRWGRREAFF. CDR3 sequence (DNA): TGTGCCAGCAGCCCAAGATGGGGCCGTAGGGAAGCTTTCTTT. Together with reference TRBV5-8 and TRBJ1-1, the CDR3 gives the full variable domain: EAGVTQSPTHLIKTRGQQATLRCSPISGHTSVYWYQQALGLGLQFLLWYDEGEERNRGNFPPRFSGRQFPNYSSELNVNALELEDSALYLCASSPRWGRREAFFGQGTRLTVV.

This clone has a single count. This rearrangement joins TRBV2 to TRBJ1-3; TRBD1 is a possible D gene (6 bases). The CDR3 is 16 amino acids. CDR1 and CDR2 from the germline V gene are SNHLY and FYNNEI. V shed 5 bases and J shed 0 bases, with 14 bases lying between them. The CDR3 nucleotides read TGTGCCAGCAGTACCGGACAGTTAAACTCTGGAAACACCATATATTTT. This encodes CASSTGQLNSGNTIYF. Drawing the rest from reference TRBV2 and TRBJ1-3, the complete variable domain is EPEVTQTPSHQVTQMGQEVILRCVPISNHLYFYWYRQILGQKVEFLVSFYNNEISEKSEIFDDQFSVERPDGSNFTLKIRSTKLEDSAMYFCASSTGQLNSGNTIYFGEGSWLTVV.

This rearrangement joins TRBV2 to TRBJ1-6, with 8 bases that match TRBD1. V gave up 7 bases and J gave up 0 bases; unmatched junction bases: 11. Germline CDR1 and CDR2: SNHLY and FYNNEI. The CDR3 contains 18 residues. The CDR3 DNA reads TGTGCCAGCATACAGGGGGTCATCCCGAGCTCCTATAATTCACCCCTCCACTTT. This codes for CASIQGVIPSSYNSPLHF.

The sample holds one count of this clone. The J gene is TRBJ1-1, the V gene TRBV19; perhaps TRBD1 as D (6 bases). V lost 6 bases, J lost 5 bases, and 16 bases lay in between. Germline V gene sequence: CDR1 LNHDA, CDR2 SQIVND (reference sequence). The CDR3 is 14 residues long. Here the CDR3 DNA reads TGTGCCAGTAGCCTATCGGGGGGACAAACTGAAGCTTTCTTT. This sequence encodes CASSLSGGQTEAFF.

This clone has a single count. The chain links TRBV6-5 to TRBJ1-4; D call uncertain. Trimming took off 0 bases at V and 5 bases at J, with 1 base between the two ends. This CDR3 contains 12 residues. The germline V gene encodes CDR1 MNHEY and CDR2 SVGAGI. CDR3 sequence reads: CASSYSNEKLFF. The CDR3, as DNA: TGTGCCAGCAGTTACTCGAATGAAAAACTGTTTTTT.

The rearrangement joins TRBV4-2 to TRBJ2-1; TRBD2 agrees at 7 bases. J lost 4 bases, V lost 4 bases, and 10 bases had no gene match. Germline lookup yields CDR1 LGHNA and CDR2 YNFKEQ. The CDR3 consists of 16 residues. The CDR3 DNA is TGTGCCAGCAGCCGAGGTGGCGGGGGAGATTACAATGAGCAGTTCTTC. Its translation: CASSRGGGGDYNEQFF.

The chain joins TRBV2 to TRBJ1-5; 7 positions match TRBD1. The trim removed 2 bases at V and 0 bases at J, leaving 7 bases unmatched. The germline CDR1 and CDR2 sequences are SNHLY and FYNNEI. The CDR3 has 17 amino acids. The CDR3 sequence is CASSEIPGQTSNQPQHF. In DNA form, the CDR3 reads TGTGCCAGCAGTGAAATACCGGGACAGACTAGCAATCAGCCCCAGCATTTT.

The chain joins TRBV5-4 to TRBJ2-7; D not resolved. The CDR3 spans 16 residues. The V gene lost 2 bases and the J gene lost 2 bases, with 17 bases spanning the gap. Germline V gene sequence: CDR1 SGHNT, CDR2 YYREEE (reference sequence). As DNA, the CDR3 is TGTGCCAGCAGCTTCGCTGGGCTTTCCACCGCCTACGAGCAGTACTTC. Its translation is CASSFAGLSTAYEQYF.

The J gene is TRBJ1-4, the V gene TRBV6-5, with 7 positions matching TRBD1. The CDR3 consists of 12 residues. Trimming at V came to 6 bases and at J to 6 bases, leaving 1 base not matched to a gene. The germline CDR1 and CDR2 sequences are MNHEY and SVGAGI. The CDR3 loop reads CASRRGHEKLFF. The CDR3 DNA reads TGTGCCAGCAGGAGGGGGCATGAAAAACTGTTTTTT.

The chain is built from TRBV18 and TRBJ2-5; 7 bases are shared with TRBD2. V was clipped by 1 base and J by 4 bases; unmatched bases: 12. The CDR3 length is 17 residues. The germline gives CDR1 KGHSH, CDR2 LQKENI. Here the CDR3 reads CASSPRGTDSGRETQYF. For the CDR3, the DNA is TGTGCCAGCTCACCACGAGGGACGGATAGCGGGCGAGAGACCCAGTACTTC.

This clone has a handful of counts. This CDR3 reads CASSEGRASGELFF. CDR3 coding DNA: TGCGCCAGCAGTGAGGGGAGGGCTAGCGGGGAGCTGTTTTTT. The V gene is TRBV10-2, the J gene TRBJ2-2, with TRBD2 matching over 7 bases. CDR1 and CDR2 (germline): WSHSY, SAAADI. The CDR3 is 14 residues long. With 2 bases clipped from V and 7 bases from J, the junction kept 4 bases outside the gene matches.

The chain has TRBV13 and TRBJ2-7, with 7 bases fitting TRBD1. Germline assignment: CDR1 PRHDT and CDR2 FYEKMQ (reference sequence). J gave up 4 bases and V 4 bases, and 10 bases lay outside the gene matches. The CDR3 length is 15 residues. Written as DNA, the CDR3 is TGTGCCAGCAGCTCGGACAGGAATAGGGGATACGAGCAGTACTTC. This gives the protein CASSSDRNRGYEQYF.

Here the CDR3 DNA reads TGTGCCTGGAGACGGCCAGCCGGGTACGAGCAGTACTTC. Residues: CAWRRPAGYEQYF. The chain joins TRBV30 to TRBJ2-7; the D is unclear. CDR3 length: 13 amino acids. The germline V gene encodes CDR1 GTSNPN and CDR2 SVGIG (reference sequence). Trimming cost V 3 bases and J 4 bases, with 13 bases left between them.

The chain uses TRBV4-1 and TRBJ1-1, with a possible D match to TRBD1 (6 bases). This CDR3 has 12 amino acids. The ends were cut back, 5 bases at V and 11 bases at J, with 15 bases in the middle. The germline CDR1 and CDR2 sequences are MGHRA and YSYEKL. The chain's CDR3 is CASSNTGLEAFF. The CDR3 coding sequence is TGCGCCAGCAGCAACACAGGGTTGGAGGCTTTCTTT.

This CDR3 reads CASRSGAYEQYF. In nucleotides, the CDR3 is TGTGCCAGTAGATCGGGGGCCTACGAGCAGTACTTC. The chain is built from TRBV19 and TRBJ2-7; D possibly corresponds to TRBD2 (6 bases). Germline V gene lookup returns CDR1 LNHDA and CDR2 SQIVND (reference sequence). Between the trimmed V and J ends, which lost 6 bases and 2 bases, there was a span of 8 bases. The CDR3 runs to 12 residues.

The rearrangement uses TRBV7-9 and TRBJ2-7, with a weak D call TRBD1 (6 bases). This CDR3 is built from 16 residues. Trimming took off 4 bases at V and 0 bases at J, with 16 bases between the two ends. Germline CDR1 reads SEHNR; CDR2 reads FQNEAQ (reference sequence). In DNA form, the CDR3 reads TGTGCCAGCAGCTCCTCCGGGACACCGAACTCCTACGAGCAGTACTTC. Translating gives CASSSSGTPNSYEQYF.

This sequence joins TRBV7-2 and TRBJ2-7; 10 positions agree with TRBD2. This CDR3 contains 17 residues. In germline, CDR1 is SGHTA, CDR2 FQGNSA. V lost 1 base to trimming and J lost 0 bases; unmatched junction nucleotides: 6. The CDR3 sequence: CASSLGLAGASSYEQYF. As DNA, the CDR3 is TGTGCCAGCAGCTTAGGGCTAGCGGGGGCCAGCTCCTACGAGCAGTACTTC.